Each of the 27 T cell receptor beta chains below was sequenced from the same sample in a study of memory CD4+ T cells and cytomegalovirus serostatus. Single viable CD3+CD4+CD8-CD45RO+ cells were sorted as the memory CD4+ T cells. Sequenced by immunoSEQ multiplex PCR; TCRdb stores in-frame clones only, minus some. The sample includes 30,000 to 50,000 clones, over 60% seen only once; the top ten take approximately 0.78%. Sequenced sample: memory CD4+ T cells from blood. Every receptor here comes from an adult in good health and CMV-seronegative.

This rearrangement joins TRBV27 to TRBJ2-3; tentatively, D is TRBD1 (5 bases). This CDR3 contains 16 residues. CDR1 is MNHEY and CDR2 is SMNVEV in the germline V gene (reference sequence). V lost 3 bases and J 0 bases, leaving 13 bases between the germline ends. The CDR3 region has the DNA TGTGCCAGCAGTTTCCGCACAGGAGCTAGCACAGATACGCAGTATTTT. This gives the protein CASSFRTGASTDTQYF.

This chain links TRBV5-1 with TRBJ2-1; D uncertain. The CDR3 has 14 residues. Trimming removed 8 bases at V and 0 bases at J, with 12 bases between. Germline CDR1 SGHRS, CDR2 YFSETQ. The CDR3 sequence: CASSTPSSYNEQFF. CDR3 DNA: TGCGCCAGTTCGACCCCGAGCTCCTACAATGAGCAGTTCTTC.

The chain uses TRBV7-3 and TRBJ2-2, with 12 positions matching TRBD2. The CDR3 is 16 amino acids. The J segment lost 5 bases and the V segment lost 4 bases, leaving 5 bases of the junction unmatched. Germline CDR1 and CDR2: SGHTA and FQGTGA. CDR3 protein: CASSSGLAGPTGELFF. The DNA of the CDR3 is TGTGCCAGCAGCTCCGGACTAGCGGGACCGACCGGGGAGCTGTTTTTT.

The J gene is TRBJ1-1, the V gene TRBV10-1, with 7 bases matching TRBD1. Germline lookup yields CDR1 WNHNN and CDR2 SYGVQD (reference sequence). This CDR3 spans 13 amino acids. V was pared by 6 bases and J by 0 bases, with 1 base of the junction left unmatched. In DNA form, the CDR3 reads TGCGCCAGCAGACAGGGGTTGAACACTGAAGCTTTCTTT. It is translated as CASRQGLNTEAFF.

The chain links TRBV15 to TRBJ1-6; D may be TRBD1 (5 bases). V dropped 0 bases and J dropped 9 bases, with 18 bases sitting between them. Germline V gene data show CDR1 as LNHNV and CDR2 as YYDKDF (reference sequence). This CDR3 region has 17 residues. The DNA for the CDR3 is TGTGCCACCAGCAGAGAAAAAGTCGGGATGGGGGTTTCACCCCTCCACTTT. Translated: CATSREKVGMGVSPLHF.

This clone was picked up a small number of times. The chain carries TRBV15 and TRBJ2-5; D might be TRBD2 (6 bases). The CDR3 contains 15 residues. Germline assignment: CDR1 LNHNV and CDR2 YYDKDF (reference sequence). V dropped 3 bases and J dropped 0 bases, with 11 bases sitting between them. CDR3 sequence reads: CATSRGGVYQETQYF. The DNA of the CDR3 is TGTGCCACCAGCAGGGGAGGTGTGTACCAAGAGACCCAGTACTTC. Combining the CDR3 with reference TRBV15 and TRBJ2-5 gives the whole variable domain DAMVIQNPRYQVTQFGKPVTLSCSQTLNHNVMYWYQQKSSQAPKLLFHYYDKDFNNEADTPDNFQSRRPNTSFCFLDIRSPGLGDTAMYLCATSRGGVYQETQYFGPGTRLLVL.

V gene TRBV5-6 combines with J gene TRBJ1-5, with D possibly matching TRBD1 (6 bases). Germline V gene lookup returns CDR1 SGHDT and CDR2 YYEEEE. V lost 4 bases to trimming and J lost 0 bases, with 8 bases between them. This CDR3 comprises 14 residues. The CDR3 region is CASSGQNSNQPQHF. The CDR3 coding sequence is TGTGCCAGCAGCGGACAGAATAGCAATCAGCCCCAGCATTTT.

In its sample, this clone was seen a few times. In the same sample, other DNA sequences code for this CDR3. The rearrangement links TRBV19 to TRBJ2-2, with a weak D call TRBD2 (5 bases). The length of the CDR3 is 14 residues. With 3 bases removed from V and 1 base from J, the gap between germline ends came to 6 bases. CDR1 is LNHDA, CDR2 SQIVND, per germline (reference sequence). CDR3 coding DNA: TGTGCCAGTAGTATTGGAGGGAACACCGGGGAGCTGTTTTTT. This sequence encodes CASSIGGNTGELFF. Supplemented by reference TRBV19 and TRBJ2-2, the full variable domain reads DGGITQSPKYLFRKEGQNVTLSCEQNLNHDAMYWYRQDPGQGLRLIYYSQIVNDFQKGDIAEGYSVSREKKESFPLTVTSAQKNPTAFYLCASSIGGNTGELFFGEGSRLTVL.

The rearrangement links TRBV9 to TRBJ1-2; possible D gene TRBD1, 5 bases. This CDR3 spans 17 amino acids. Germline-derived CDR1 and CDR2 are SGDLS and YYNGEE. Trimming cost V 0 bases and J 1 base, with 16 bases left between them. The CDR3 spells CASSVAPTVRGNYGYTF. CDR3 coding DNA: TGTGCCAGCAGCGTAGCTCCGACAGTTAGGGGTAACTATGGCTACACCTTC.

The chain carries TRBV29-1 and TRBJ2-7; TRBD1 might be the D (8 bases). The CDR3 totals 14 residues. Germline CDR1 SQVTM, CDR2 ANQGSEA. V was shortened by 7 bases and J by 2 bases, with 18 bases between the two germline ends. CDR3 sequence reads: CSAGQGGNTYEQYF. CDR3 DNA: TGCAGCGCCGGACAGGGAGGGAATACCTACGAGCAGTACTTC.

This sequence joins TRBV5-1 and TRBJ2-3; TRBD1 matches 7 bases. The junction had 6 bases not matched to a gene; V was cut back by 0 bases and J by 2 bases. This CDR3 has 16 residues. In germline, CDR1 is SGHRS, CDR2 YFSETQ. The CDR3 spells CASSLDGQADTDTQYF. DNA for the CDR3: TGCGCCAGCAGCTTGGACGGACAGGCGGACACAGATACGCAGTATTTT.

A single count supports this clone. The V and J genes are TRBV7-9 and TRBJ2-7; D possibly corresponds to TRBD2 (7 bases). The CDR3 is 16 amino acids. Trimming pared 5 bases from V and 5 bases from J, leaving 22 bases between. Germline CDR1 reads SEHNR; CDR2 reads FQNEAQ (reference sequence). CDR3 sequence: CASSVRGAGATNEQYF. Here the CDR3 DNA reads TGTGCCAGCAGCGTTAGGGGGGCGGGAGCTACCAACGAGCAGTACTTC.

The V call is TRBV5-6, the J call TRBJ1-2; TRBD1 is a possible D gene (5 bases). V lost 3 bases, J lost 7 bases, and 22 bases lay in between. Germline V CDR1 and CDR2: SGHDT, YYEEEE. The CDR3 loop spans 16 amino acids. Written as DNA, the CDR3 is TGTGCCAGCAGCTCGGACGTGCGGGGGTACTTTGCTGGCTACACCTTC. Its translation is CASSSDVRGYFAGYTF.

V gene TRBV5-6 combines with J gene TRBJ2-7; tentative D call: TRBD2 (5 bases). The CDR3 has 13 amino acids. Trimming removed 4 bases at V and 3 bases at J, with 11 bases between. From germline, CDR1 is SGHDT and CDR2 YYEEEE. This CDR3 reads CASSLGVFYEQYF. Here the CDR3 DNA reads TGTGCCAGCAGCCTCGGGGTCTTCTACGAGCAGTACTTC.

The chain recombines TRBV5-6 with TRBJ2-2; 7 bases are a match to TRBD2. CDR1 is SGHDT and CDR2 is YYEEEE in the germline V gene. After removal of 1 base from V and 5 bases from J, the junction contained 11 bases not matched to a gene. This CDR3 comprises 17 residues. In nucleotides, the CDR3 is TGTGCCAGCAGCTTGCGACTAGCTAGTAGAATGACCGGGGAGCTGTTTTTT. This translates into CASSLRLASRMTGELFF.

The genes are TRBV21-1 and TRBJ2-1; the table's D call of TRBD1 was not tested on the DNA. TRBV21-1 is a pseudogene segment. The CDR3 length is 17 residues. The CDR3 loop is CASSKSRDRGSYNEQFF. The CDR3 DNA follows: TGTGCCAGCAGCAAGAGCCGGGACAGGGGGTCTTACAATGAGCAGTTCTTC.

The chain links TRBV11-2 to TRBJ2-3; D not certain. Germline-derived CDR1 and CDR2 are SGHAT and FQNNGV. This CDR3 has 15 amino acids. V was clipped by 5 bases and J by 0 bases, with 12 bases between them. The CDR3 bases are TGTGCCAGCAGCGATTTACGTCGCAGCACAGATACGCAGTATTTT. Translated, it gives CASSDLRRSTDTQYF.

The chain couples TRBV5-1 to TRBJ1-2; possible D gene TRBD1, 6 bases. The CDR3 covers 13 residues. V gave up 2 bases and J gave up 2 bases, with 7 bases separating them. CDR1 is SGHRS, CDR2 YFSETQ, per germline. CDR3 DNA: TGCGCCAGCAGCTTTACAGGGAACTATGGCTACACCTTC. Its protein is CASSFTGNYGYTF.

The CDR3 coding sequence is TGTGCCAGCAGTTACCGGTTAGGAGGCGGCACTGAAGCTTTCTTT. This gives the protein CASSYRLGGGTEAFF. The rearrangement links TRBV6-6 to TRBJ1-1; D gene uncertain. Germline V gene data show CDR1 as MNHNY and CDR2 as SVGAGI (reference sequence). V lost 2 bases and J 4 bases, leaving 14 bases between the germline ends. The CDR3 has 15 residues.

The chain employs TRBV12-5 and TRBJ1-5; no firm D call. Germline values: CDR1 LGHNT, CDR2 FRNRAP. The V gene lost 0 bases and the J gene lost 1 base, with 13 bases spanning the gap. The CDR3 loop spans 17 amino acids. CDR3 in amino acids: CASGLVRREGSNQPQHF. In DNA, the CDR3 is TGTGCTAGTGGTTTGGTACGCCGGGAGGGAAGCAATCAGCCCCAGCATTTT.

This sequence joins TRBV6-5 and TRBJ1-6; a possible D gene is TRBD1 (5 bases). This CDR3 spans 14 amino acids. V shed 4 bases and J shed 8 bases, with 12 bases lying between them. Germline-derived CDR1 and CDR2 are MNHEY and SVGAGI. DNA for the CDR3: TGTGCCAGCAGTTCGGGACGGGTGGATTCACCCCTCCACTTT. Translating it yields CASSSGRVDSPLHF.

V usage is TRBV29-1 and J usage is TRBJ2-1; 9 bases map to TRBD1. From germline, CDR1 is SQVTM and CDR2 ANQGSEA. The CDR3 runs 12 residues. Unmatched junction bases numbered 8, after V lost 7 bases and J lost 10 bases. Here the CDR3 DNA reads TGCAGCGCGGGACAGGGTTCCCGCGAGCAGTTCTTC. Its translation: CSAGQGSREQFF.

This rearrangement joins TRBV18 to TRBJ1-1, with 10 bases matching TRBD1. Germline assignment: CDR1 KGHSH and CDR2 LQKENI. V gave up 4 bases and J gave up 0 bases; unmatched junction bases: 8. The CDR3 is 17 amino acids. CDR3 DNA: TGTGCCAGCTCACAGGGACAGGGGCCCGGCATGAACACTGAAGCTTTCTTT. Amino acid sequence: CASSQGQGPGMNTEAFF.

V is TRBV11-2 and J is TRBJ2-2, with D perhaps matching TRBD2 (6 bases). The germline V gene encodes CDR1 SGHAT and CDR2 FQNNGV. The CDR3 sequence is 17 residues long. Deletions cut 0 bases from V and 6 bases from J, with 17 bases between. CDR3 bases: TGTGCCAGCAGCTTAGATAGATTGGCTAGCGTAGCCGGGGAGCTGTTTTTT. It codes for CASSLDRLASVAGELFF.

The chain carries TRBV6-5 and TRBJ1-2; 11 bases align to TRBD1. The trim removed 4 bases at V and 7 bases at J, leaving 8 bases unmatched. Per germline, CDR1 MNHEY and CDR2 SVGAGI. The CDR3 has 15 residues. CDR3 nucleotide sequence: TGTGCCAGCAGTTTACCGGGACAGGGGGTCTTTGGCTACACCTTC. It specifies CASSLPGQGVFGYTF.

About this clone: The sample contains more than one DNA sequence encoding this CDR3. The chain uses TRBV7-9 and TRBJ2-2; 9 positions agree with TRBD1. The CDR3 consists of 14 residues. V lost 5 bases to trimming and J lost 8 bases; unmatched junction nucleotides: 6. Germline CDR1 is SEHNR and CDR2 is FQNEAQ (reference sequence). The CDR3 sequence: CASSKGQGPGELFF. The CDR3 DNA follows: TGTGCCAGCAGCAAGGGACAGGGCCCGGGGGAGCTGTTTTTT.

The chain couples TRBV14 to TRBJ1-1, with D hard to call. The CDR3 sequence is 12 residues long. Trimming removed 0 bases from V and 7 bases from J, with 6 bases in between. Germline CDR1 is SGHDN and CDR2 is FVKESK. This chain's CDR3 is CASSQEPFEAFF. CDR3 nucleotide sequence: TGTGCCAGCAGCCAAGAGCCCTTTGAAGCTTTCTTT.